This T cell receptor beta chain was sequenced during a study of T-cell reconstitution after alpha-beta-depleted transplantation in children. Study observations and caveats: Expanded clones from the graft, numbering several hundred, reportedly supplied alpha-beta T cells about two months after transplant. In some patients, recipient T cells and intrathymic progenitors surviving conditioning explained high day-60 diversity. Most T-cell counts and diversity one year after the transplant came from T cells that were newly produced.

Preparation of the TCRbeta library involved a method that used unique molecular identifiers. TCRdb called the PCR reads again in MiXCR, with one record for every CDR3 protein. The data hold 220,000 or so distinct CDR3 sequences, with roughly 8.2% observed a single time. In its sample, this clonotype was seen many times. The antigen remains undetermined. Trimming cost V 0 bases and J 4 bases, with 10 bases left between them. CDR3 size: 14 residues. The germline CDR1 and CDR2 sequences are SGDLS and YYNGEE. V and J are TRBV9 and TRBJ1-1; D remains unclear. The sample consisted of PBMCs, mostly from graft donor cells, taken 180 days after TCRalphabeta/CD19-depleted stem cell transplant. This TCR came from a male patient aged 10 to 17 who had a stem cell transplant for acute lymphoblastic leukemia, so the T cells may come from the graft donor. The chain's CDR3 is CASSVAPASTEAFF. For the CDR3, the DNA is TGTGCCAGCAGCGTAGCCCCTGCATCCACTGAAGCTTTCTTT.